This T cell receptor beta chain came from a study of blood T cell repertoires in COVID-19. Study summary: Samples came from the United States, Italy and Spain, spanning acute and convalescent COVID-19. Sources were T cells, B-cell-depleted T cells, or PBMCs; the material itself was cDNA or gDNA.

In the original workflow: For nucleated cells, counts were estimated from reference gene primer amplification. Clones were sequenced by immunoSEQ multiplex PCR, and TCRdb holds only the in-frame ones, with some missing. The V and J calls and the clone size are those of that table, but D and trimming were determined from the DNA. The data contain 70,000 to 80,000 clones, around 87% of them singletons. This CDR3 has 13 amino acids. With V trimmed by 8 bases and J by 9 bases, 5 bases remained unmatched. Germline assignment: CDR1 MDHEN and CDR2 SYDVKM. Sequencing was performed on peripheral blood. The V gene is TRBV28, the J gene TRBJ2-1; 12 positions match TRBD2. This clonotype was obtained from a human donor in a cohort sampled during active COVID-19. As DNA, the CDR3 is TGTGCCAGCCTGGCTAGCGGGGGGGGTGAGCAGTTCTTC. Amino acids: CASLASGGGEQFF. Using reference TRBV28 and TRBJ2-1 for the parts outside the CDR3, the full variable domain is DVKVTQSSRYLVKRTGEKVFLECVQDMDHENMFWYRQDPGLGLRLIYFSYDVKMKEKGDIPEGYSVSREKKERFSLILESASTNQTSMYLCASLASGGGEQFFGPGTRLTVL.